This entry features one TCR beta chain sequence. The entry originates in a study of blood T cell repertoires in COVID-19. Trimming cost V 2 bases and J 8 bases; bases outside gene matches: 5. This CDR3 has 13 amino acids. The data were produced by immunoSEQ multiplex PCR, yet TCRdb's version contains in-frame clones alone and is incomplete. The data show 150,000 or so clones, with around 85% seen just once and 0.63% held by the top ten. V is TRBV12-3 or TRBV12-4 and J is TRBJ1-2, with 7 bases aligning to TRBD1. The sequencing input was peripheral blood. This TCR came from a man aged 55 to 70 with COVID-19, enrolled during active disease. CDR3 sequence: CASSLYQGVGYTF. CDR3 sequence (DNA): TGTGCCAGCAGTTTATATCAGGGGGTGGGCTACACCTTC.